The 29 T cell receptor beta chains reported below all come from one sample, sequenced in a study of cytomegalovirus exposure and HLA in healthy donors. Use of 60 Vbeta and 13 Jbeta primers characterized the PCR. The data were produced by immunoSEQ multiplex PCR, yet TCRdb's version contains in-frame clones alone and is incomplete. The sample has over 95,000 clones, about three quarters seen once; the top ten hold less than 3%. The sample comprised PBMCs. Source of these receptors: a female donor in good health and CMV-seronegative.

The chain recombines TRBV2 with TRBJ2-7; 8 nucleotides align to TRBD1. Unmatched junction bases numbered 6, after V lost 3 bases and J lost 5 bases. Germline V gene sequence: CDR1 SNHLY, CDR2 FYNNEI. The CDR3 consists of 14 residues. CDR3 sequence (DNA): TGTGCCAGCAGTGATCTTAGGACAGGGAACGAGCAGTACTTC. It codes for CASSDLRTGNEQYF.

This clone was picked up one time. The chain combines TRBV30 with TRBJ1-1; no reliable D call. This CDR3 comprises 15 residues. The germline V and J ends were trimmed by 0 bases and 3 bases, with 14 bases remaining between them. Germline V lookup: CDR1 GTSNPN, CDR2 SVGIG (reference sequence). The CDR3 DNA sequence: TGTGCCTGGAGTGTACAGAGGGTGATGGACACTGAAGCTTTCTTT. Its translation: CAWSVQRVMDTEAFF.

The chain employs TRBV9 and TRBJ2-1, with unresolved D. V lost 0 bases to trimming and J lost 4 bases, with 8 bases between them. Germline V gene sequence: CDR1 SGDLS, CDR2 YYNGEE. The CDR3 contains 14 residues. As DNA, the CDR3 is TGTGCCAGCAGCGTAGCTGCTAGGTACAATGAGCAGTTCTTC. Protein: CASSVAARYNEQFF.

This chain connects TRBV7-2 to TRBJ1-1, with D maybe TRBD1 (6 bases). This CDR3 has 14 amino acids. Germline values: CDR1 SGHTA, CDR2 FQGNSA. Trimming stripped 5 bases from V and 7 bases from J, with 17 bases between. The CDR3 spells CASSDQTGRGEAFF. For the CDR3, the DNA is TGTGCCAGCAGCGACCAGACAGGTAGGGGTGAAGCTTTCTTT.

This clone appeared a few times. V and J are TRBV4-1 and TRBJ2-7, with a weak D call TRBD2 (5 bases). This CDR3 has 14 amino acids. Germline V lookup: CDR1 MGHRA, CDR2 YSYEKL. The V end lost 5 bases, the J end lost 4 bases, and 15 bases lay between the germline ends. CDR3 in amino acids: CASSLDFAGYEQYF. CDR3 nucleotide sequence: TGCGCCAGCAGCTTGGACTTTGCTGGTTACGAGCAGTACTTC.

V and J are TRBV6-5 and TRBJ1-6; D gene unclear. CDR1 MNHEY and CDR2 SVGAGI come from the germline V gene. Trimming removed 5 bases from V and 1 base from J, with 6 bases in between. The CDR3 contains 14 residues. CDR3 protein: CASSGRSYNSPLHF. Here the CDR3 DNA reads TGTGCCAGCAGTGGGAGGTCCTATAATTCACCCCTCCACTTT.

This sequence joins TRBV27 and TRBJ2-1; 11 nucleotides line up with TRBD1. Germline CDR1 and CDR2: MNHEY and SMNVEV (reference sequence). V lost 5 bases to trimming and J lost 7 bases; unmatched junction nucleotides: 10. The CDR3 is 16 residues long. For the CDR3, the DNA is TGTGCCAGCAGTCCCCTGGGGACAGGGGGAAGGAATGAGCAGTTCTTC. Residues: CASSPLGTGGRNEQFF.

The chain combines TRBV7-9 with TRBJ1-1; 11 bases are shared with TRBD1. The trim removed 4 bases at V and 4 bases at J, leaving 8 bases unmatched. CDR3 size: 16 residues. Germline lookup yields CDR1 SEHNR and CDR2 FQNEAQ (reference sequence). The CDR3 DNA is TGTGCCAGCAGCTGGGCACCTGGGACAGGGGGCACTGAAGCTTTCTTT. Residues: CASSWAPGTGGTEAFF. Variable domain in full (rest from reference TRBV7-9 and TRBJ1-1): DTGVSQNPRHKITKRGQNVTFRCDPISEHNRLYWYRQTLGQGPEFLTYFQNEAQLEKSRLLSDRFSAERPKGSFSTLEIQRTEQGDSAMYLCASSWAPGTGGTEAFFGQGTRLTVV.

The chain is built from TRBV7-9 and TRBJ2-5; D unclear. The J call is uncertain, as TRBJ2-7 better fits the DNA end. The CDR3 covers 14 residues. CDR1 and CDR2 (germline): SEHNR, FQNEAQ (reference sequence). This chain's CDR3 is CASSPDDLRYEQYF. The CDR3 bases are TGTGCCAGCAGCCCTGACGACTTGAGATACGAGCAGTACTTC.

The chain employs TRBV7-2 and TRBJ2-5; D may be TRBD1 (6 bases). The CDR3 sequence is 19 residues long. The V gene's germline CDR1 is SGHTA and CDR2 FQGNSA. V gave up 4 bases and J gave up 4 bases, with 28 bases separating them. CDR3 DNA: TGTGCCAGCAGCTCTAAGGGGTTTACAGGGAAAGGGGTAGGAGAGACCCAGTACTTC. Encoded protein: CASSSKGFTGKGVGETQYF.

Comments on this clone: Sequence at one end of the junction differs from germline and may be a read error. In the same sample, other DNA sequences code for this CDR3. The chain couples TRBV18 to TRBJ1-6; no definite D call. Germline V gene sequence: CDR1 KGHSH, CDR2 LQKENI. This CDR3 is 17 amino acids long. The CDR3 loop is CASSPPNPSSYNSPLHF. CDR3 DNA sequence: TGTGCCAGCTCACCACCTAATCCGAGCTCCTATAATTCCCCCCTCCACTTT. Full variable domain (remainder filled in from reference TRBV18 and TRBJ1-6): NAGVMQNPRHLVRRRGQEARLRCSPMKGHSHVYWYRQLPEEGLKFMVYLQKENIIDESGMPKERFSAEFPKEGPSILRIQQVVRGDSAAYFCASSPPNPSSYNSPLHFGNGTRLTVT.

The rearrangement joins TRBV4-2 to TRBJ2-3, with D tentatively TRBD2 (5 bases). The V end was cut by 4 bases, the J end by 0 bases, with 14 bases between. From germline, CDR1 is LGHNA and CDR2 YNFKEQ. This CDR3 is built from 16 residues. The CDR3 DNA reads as TGTGCCAGCAGCCCAGGAACTAGGCGTAGCACAGATACGCAGTATTTT. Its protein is CASSPGTRRSTDTQYF.

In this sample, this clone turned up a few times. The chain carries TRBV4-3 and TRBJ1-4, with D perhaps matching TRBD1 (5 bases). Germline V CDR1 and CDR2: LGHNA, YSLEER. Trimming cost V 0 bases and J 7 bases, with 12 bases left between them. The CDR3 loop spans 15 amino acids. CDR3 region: CASSQEVDNGEKLFF. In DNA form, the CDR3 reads TGCGCCAGCAGCCAAGAGGTGGACAATGGTGAAAAACTGTTTTTT.

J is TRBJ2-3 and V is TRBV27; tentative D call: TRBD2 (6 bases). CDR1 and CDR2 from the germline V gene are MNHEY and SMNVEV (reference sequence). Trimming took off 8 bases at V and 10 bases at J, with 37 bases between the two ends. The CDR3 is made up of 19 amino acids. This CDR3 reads CASRLRVGPTGTPKGAQYF. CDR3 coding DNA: TGTGCCAGCCGCCTTCGTGTTGGGCCAACCGGGACTCCTAAAGGGGCGCAGTATTTT.

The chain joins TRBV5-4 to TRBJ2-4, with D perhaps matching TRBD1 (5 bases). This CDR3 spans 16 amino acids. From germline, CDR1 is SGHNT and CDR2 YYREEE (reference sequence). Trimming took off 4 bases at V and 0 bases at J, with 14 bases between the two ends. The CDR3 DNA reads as TGTGCCAGCAGCCTTGGACAAGGCCCAGCCAAAAACATTCAGTACTTC. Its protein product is CASSLGQGPAKNIQYF.

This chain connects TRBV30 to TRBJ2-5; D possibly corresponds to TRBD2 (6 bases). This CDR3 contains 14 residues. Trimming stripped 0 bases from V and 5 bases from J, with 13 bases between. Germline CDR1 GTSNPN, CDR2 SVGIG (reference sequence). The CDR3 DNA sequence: TGTGCCTGGAGTGTCCCCTGGGACTTGGAGACCCAGTACTTC. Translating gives CAWSVPWDLETQYF.

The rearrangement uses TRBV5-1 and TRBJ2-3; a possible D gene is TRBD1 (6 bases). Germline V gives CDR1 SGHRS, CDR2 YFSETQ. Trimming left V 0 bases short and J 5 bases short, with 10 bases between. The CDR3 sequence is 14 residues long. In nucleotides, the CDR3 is TGCGCCAGCAGCTTGGACAGGGTGAAAGATACGCAGTATTTT. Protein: CASSLDRVKDTQYF.

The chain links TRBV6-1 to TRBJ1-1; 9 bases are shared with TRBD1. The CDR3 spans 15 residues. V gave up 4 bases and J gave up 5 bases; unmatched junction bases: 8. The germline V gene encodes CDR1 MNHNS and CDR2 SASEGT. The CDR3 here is CASSVARDRVTEAFF. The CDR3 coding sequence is TGTGCCAGCAGTGTAGCGAGGGACAGGGTGACTGAAGCTTTCTTT.

The CDR3 DNA is TGCGCCAGCAGCTTGATGGGTGAGGGGCAGTACTTC. Translated: CASSLMGEGQYF. The genes are TRBV5-1 and TRBJ2-7; D possibly corresponds to TRBD2 (5 bases). Germline loops: CDR1 SGHRS, CDR2 YFSETQ. This CDR3 contains 12 residues. The germline V and J ends were trimmed by 1 base and 9 bases, with 11 bases remaining between them.

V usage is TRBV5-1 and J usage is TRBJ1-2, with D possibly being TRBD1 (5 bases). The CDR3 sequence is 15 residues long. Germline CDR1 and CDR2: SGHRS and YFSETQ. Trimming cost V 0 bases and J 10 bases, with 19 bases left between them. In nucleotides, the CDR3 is TGCGCCAGCAGCTTGGAAATCAGGGCTGGGGCGGTCTACACCTTC. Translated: CASSLEIRAGAVYTF.

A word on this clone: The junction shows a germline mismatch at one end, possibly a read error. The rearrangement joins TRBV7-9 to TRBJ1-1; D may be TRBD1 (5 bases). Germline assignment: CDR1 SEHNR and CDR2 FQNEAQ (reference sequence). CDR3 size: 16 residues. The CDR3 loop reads CSSSLGVAGLATEAFF. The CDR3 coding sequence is TGTTCCAGCAGCTTAGGGGTGGCGGGGTTGGCCACTGAAGCTTTCTTT.

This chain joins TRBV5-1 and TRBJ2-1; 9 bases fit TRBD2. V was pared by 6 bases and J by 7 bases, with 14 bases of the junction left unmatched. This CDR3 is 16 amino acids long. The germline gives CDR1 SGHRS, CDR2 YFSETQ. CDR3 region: CASTTIRSGGLNEQFF. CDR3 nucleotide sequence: TGCGCCAGCACCACTATAAGGAGCGGGGGGCTAAATGAGCAGTTCTTC.

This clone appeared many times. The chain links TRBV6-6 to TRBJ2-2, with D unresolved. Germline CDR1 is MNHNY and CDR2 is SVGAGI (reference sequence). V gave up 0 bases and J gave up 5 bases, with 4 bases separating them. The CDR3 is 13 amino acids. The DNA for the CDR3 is TGTGCCAGCAGTTACTCGGAGACCGGGGAGCTGTTTTTT. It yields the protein CASSYSETGELFF.

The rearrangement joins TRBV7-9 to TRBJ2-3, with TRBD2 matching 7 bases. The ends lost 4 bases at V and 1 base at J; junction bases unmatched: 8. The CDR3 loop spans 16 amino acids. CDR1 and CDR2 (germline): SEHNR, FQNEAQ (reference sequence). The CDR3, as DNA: TGTGCCAGCAGCTCCGGTGGAACTAGCGGCACAGATACGCAGTATTTT. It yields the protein CASSSGGTSGTDTQYF.

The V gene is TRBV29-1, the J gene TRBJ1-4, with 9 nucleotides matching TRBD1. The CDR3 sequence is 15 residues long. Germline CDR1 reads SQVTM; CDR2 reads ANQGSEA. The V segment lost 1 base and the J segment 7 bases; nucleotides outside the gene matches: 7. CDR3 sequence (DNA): TGCAGCGTTGAAGGGCGTGGGACAGGGTCTGAAAAACTGTTTTTT. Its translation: CSVEGRGTGSEKLFF.

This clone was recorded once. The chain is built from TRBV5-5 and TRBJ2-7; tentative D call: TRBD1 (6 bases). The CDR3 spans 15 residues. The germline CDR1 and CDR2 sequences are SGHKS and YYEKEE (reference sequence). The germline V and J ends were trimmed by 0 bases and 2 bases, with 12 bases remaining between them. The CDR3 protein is CASSLGGQATYEQYF. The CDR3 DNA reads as TGTGCCAGCAGCTTGGGGGGGCAGGCGACCTACGAGCAGTACTTC.

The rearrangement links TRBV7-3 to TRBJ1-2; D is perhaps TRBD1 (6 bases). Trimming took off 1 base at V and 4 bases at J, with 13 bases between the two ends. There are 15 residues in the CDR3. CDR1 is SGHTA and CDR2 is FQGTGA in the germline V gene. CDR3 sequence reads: CASSLMAGDIYGYTF. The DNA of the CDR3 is TGTGCCAGCAGCTTAATGGCAGGGGACATCTATGGCTACACCTTC. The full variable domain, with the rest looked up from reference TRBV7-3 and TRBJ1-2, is GAGVSQTPSNKVTEKGKYVELRCDPISGHTALYWYRQSLGQGPEFLIYFQGTGAADDSGLPNDRFFAVRPEGSVSTLKIQRTERGDSAVYLCASSLMAGDIYGYTFGSGTRLTVV.

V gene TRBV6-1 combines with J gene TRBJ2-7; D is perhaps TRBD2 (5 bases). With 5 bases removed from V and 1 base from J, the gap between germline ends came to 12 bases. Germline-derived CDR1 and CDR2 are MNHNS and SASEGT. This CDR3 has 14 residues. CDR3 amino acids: CASSRSTRSYEQYF. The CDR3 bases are TGTGCCAGCAGTCGAAGCACTAGGTCCTACGAGCAGTACTTC.

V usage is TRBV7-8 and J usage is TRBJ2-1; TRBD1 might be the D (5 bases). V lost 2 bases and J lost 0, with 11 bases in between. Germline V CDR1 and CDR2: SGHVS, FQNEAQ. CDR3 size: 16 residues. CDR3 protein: CASSLLDTRSYNEQFF. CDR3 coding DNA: TGTGCCAGCAGCTTACTGGACACTCGCTCCTACAATGAGCAGTTCTTC. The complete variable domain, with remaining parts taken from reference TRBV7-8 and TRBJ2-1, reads GAGVSQSPRYKVAKRGQDVALRCDPISGHVSLFWYQQALGQGPEFLTYFQNEAQLDKSGLPSDRFFAERPEGSVSTLKIQRTQQEDSAVYLCASSLLDTRSYNEQFFGPGTRLTVL.